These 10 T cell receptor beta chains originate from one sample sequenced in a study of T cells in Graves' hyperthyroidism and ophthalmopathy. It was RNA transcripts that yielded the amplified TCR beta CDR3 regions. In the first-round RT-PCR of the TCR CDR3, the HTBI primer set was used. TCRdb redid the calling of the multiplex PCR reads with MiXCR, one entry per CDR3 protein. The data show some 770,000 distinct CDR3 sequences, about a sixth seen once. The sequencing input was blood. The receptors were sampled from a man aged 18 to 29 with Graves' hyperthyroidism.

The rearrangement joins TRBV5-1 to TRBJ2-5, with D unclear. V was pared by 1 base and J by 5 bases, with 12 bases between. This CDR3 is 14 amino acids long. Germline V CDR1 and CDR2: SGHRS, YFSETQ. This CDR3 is CASSLTAVGETQYF. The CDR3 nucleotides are TGCGCCAGCAGCTTGACAGCCGTGGGGGAGACCCAGTACTTC.

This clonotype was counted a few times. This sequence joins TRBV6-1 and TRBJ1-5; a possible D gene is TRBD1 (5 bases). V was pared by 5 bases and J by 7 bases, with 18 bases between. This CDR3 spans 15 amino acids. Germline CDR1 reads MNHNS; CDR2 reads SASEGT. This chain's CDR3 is CASSSHGRGGQPQHF. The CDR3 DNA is TGTGCCAGCAGTTCCCATGGGCGGGGGGGGCAGCCCCAGCATTTT.

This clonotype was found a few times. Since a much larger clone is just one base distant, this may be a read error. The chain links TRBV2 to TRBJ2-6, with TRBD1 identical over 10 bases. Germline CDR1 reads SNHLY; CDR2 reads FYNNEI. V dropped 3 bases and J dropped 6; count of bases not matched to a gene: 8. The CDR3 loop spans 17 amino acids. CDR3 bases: TGTGCCAGCAGTGATTGGGGGACAGGGGTCGAGGCCAACGTCCTGACTTTC. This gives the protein CASSDWGTGVEANVLTF. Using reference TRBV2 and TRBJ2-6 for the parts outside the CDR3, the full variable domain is EPEVTQTPSHQVTQMGQEVILRCVPISNHLYFYWYRQILGQKVEFLVSFYNNEISEKSEIFDDQFSVERPDGSNFTLKIRSTKLEDSAMYFCASSDWGTGVEANVLTFGAGSRLTVL.

Here the CDR3 reads CASSSTRSSGANVLTF. Written as DNA, the CDR3 is TGCGCCAGCAGCTCCACGAGGAGCTCTGGGGCCAACGTCCTGACTTTC. The chain employs TRBV5-1 and TRBJ2-6; D is uncertain. V gave up 3 bases and J gave up 0 bases, with 10 bases separating them. There are 16 residues in the CDR3. CDR1 and CDR2 from the germline V gene are SGHRS and YFSETQ.

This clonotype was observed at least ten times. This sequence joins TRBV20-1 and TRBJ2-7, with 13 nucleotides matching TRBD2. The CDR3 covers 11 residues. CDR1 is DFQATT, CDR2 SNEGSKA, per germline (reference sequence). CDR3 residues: CGTSGAYEQYF. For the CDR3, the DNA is TGCGGGACTAGCGGGGCCTACGAGCAGTACTTC.

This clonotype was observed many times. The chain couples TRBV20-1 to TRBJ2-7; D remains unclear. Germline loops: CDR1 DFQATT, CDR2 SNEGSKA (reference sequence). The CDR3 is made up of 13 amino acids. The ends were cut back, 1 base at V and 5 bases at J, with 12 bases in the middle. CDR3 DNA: TGCAGTGCTAGAGGGATTTTAATCGACGAGCAGTACTTC. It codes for CSARGILIDEQYF.

CDR3 coding DNA: TGCGCCAGCAGCTGGGTCCCCGGGACTAGCGGTAATGAGCAGTTCTTC. This encodes CASSWVPGTSGNEQFF. This chain links TRBV5-1 with TRBJ2-1, with 11 bases identical to TRBD2. V lost 3 bases and J lost 7; bases outside the gene matches: 9. From germline, CDR1 is SGHRS and CDR2 YFSETQ. The CDR3 is 16 amino acids.

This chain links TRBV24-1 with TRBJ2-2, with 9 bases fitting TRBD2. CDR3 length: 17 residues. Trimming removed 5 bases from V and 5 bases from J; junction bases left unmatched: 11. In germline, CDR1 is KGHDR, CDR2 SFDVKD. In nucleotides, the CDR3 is TGTGCCACCAGTGGTCCCGCTAGCGGGACGGGAACCGGGGAGCTGTTTTTT. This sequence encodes CATSGPASGTGTGELFF.

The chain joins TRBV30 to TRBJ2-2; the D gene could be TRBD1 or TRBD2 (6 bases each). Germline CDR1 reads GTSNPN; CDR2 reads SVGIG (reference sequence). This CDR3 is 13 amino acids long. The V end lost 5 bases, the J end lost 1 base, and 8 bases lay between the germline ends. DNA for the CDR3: TGTGCCTGGGGGGGGCTGAACACCGGGGAGCTGTTTTTT. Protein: CAWGGLNTGELFF.

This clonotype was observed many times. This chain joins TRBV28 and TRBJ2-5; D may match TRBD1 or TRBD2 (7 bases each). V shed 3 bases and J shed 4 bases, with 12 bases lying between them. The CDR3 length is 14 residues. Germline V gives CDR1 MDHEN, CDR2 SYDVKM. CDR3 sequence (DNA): TGTGCCAGCAGTTTGGGAGGGGGCAGAGAGACCCAGTACTTC. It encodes CASSLGGGRETQYF.